These T cell receptor beta chains were read from a single sample in a study of shared clonotypes between healthy human individuals. Libraries were prepared by immunoSEQ multiplex PCR; TCRdb keeps only in-frame clonotypes and omits some of them. This table has millions of clones, 85% to 95% appearing once. The sequencing input was naive CD4+ T cells sorted from blood. These receptors were collected from a man aged 18 to 29 in good health. Both conserved end residues are part of each CDR3. The D gene is left open where the match is weak. Only part of the rows carry a size: once, few, many, or a class if the clone is expanded.

J gene: TRBJ1-6; clone size: .; D gene: .; V gene: TRBV6-6; CDR3 DNA: TGTGCCAGCGGACGTAGCTCCTATAATTCACCCCTCCACTTT; CDR3 protein: CASGRSSYNSPLHF
J gene: TRBJ1-4; clone size: .; D gene: .; V gene: TRBV6-5; CDR3 DNA: TGTGCCAGCAGTTCCCGAGGTGGTCGGGCTGAAAAACTGTTTTTT; CDR3 protein: CASSSRGGRAEKLFF
J gene: TRBJ2-3; clone size: once; D gene: .; V gene: TRBV28; CDR3 DNA: TGTGCCAGCAGGACCTTCGAGGTAGGCACAGATACGCAGTATTTT; CDR3 protein: CASRTFEVGTDTQYF
J gene: TRBJ1-4; clone size: .; D gene: .; V gene: TRBV19; CDR3 DNA: TGTGCCAGTACCTCTACGGGGAAACGGGAAAAACTGTTTTTT; CDR3 protein: CASTSTGKREKLFF
J gene: TRBJ1-2; clone size: .; D gene: .; V gene: TRBV6-5; CDR3 DNA: TGTGCCAGCAAATTACGGCGAGGGGAGGGCTATGGCTACACCTTC; CDR3 protein: CASKLRRGEGYGYTF
J gene: TRBJ1-4; clone size: .; D gene: .; V gene: TRBV6-1; CDR3 DNA: TGTGCCAGCAGTATAAGGGTAGCGGGTGAAAAACTGTTTTTT; CDR3 protein: CASSIRVAGEKLFF
J gene: TRBJ1-4; clone size: .; D gene: TRBD1; V gene: TRBV11-2; CDR3 DNA: TGTGCCAGCAGCTATTGGGACAGTCCTGAAAAACTGTTTTTT; CDR3 protein: CASSYWDSPEKLFF
J gene: TRBJ1-1; clone size: .; D gene: TRBD1; V gene: TRBV6-6; CDR3 DNA: TGTGCCAGCAGTACTCAGGGGGGAGACACTGAAGCTTTCTTT; CDR3 protein: CASSTQGGDTEAFF
J gene: TRBJ1-2; clone size: .; D gene: .; V gene: TRBV7-2; CDR3 DNA: TGTGCCAGCAGCCTCCCGGGGGGGACCTACGGCTACACCTTC; CDR3 protein: CASSLPGGTYGYTF
J gene: TRBJ2-2; clone size: once; D gene: .; V gene: TRBV7-2; CDR3 DNA: TGTGCCAGCAGCCACGGGCTAGCGCGAACGAGGACCGGGGAGCTGTTTTTT; CDR3 protein: CASSHGLARTRTGELFF
J gene: TRBJ1-4; clone size: .; D gene: TRBD1; V gene: TRBV4-1; CDR3 DNA: TGCGCCAGCAGCCAACACAAGAGGGACAGCACAAATGAAAAACTGTTTTTT; CDR3 protein: CASSQHKRDSTNEKLFF
J gene: TRBJ2-7; clone size: .; D gene: .; V gene: TRBV21-1; CDR3 DNA: TGTGCCAGCAGCAGCACCGGGACACATCGCCACGAGCAGTACTTC; CDR3 protein: CASSSTGTHRHEQYF
J gene: TRBJ1-1; clone size: .; D gene: .; V gene: TRBV7-9; CDR3 DNA: TGTGCCAGCAGCTTAACCTTAACCACTGAAGCTTTCTTT; CDR3 protein: CASSLTLTTEAFF
J gene: TRBJ1-5; clone size: .; D gene: .; V gene: TRBV11-2; CDR3 DNA: TGTGCCAGCAGCGCTGCAGGGCGAGGCAATCAGCCCCAGCATTTT; CDR3 protein: CASSAAGRGNQPQHF
J gene: TRBJ2-5; clone size: .; D gene: TRBD1; V gene: TRBV5-1; CDR3 DNA: TGCGCCAGCAGTAATGGACAGGTCCAAGAGACCCAGTACTTC; CDR3 protein: CASSNGQVQETQYF
J gene: TRBJ2-1; clone size: .; D gene: .; V gene: TRBV11-2; CDR3 DNA: TGTGCCAGCAGCTTAGCGGGAAGCAATGAGCAGTTCTTC; CDR3 protein: CASSLAGSNEQFF
J gene: TRBJ1-2; clone size: .; D gene: .; V gene: TRBV6-6; CDR3 DNA: TGTGCCAGCAGTGAGGCCAACTATGGCTACACCTTC; CDR3 protein: CASSEANYGYTF
J gene: TRBJ2-7; clone size: .; D gene: TRBD2; V gene: TRBV28; CDR3 DNA: TGTGCCAGCAGTTTTAGCGGGGGCGGCTGGGAGCAGTACTTC; CDR3 protein: CASSFSGGGWEQYF
J gene: TRBJ2-1; clone size: .; D gene: .; V gene: TRBV5-4; CDR3 DNA: TGTGCCAGCAGCTTGGGAGGCAGGGAATCAGGCTCCTACAATGAGCAGTTCTTC; CDR3 protein: CASSLGGRESGSYNEQFF
J gene: TRBJ1-5; clone size: .; D gene: TRBD1; V gene: TRBV19; CDR3 DNA: TGTGCCAGTAGTATCGTGGACAGGAGGGGCAATCAGCCCCAGCATTTT; CDR3 protein: CASSIVDRRGNQPQHF
J gene: TRBJ2-1; clone size: .; D gene: .; V gene: TRBV27; CDR3 DNA: TGTGCCAGCAGTTTATCCTGGATTAGCGGCTTCAATGAGCAGTTCTTC; CDR3 protein: CASSLSWISGFNEQFF
J gene: TRBJ2-1; clone size: .; D gene: TRBD1; V gene: TRBV10-3; CDR3 DNA: TGTGCCATCAGTGAGTCGAGGGGGCTAGCCTACAATGAGCAGTTCTTC; CDR3 protein: CAISESRGLAYNEQFF
J gene: TRBJ1-5; clone size: few; D gene: .; V gene: TRBV7-2; CDR3 DNA: TGTGCCAGCAGCTTAGGCTTGGCAATTGATAGCAATCAGCCCCAGCATTTT; CDR3 protein: CASSLGLAIDSNQPQHF
J gene: TRBJ2-3; clone size: .; D gene: TRBD2; V gene: TRBV27; CDR3 DNA: TGTGCCAGCAGATCAATAGCGGGAGGGCCCACAGATACGCAGTATTTT; CDR3 protein: CASRSIAGGPTDTQYF
J gene: TRBJ2-3; clone size: once; D gene: .; V gene: TRBV10-3; CDR3 DNA: TGTGCCATCAGTGACGTCACGGTGGATACGCAGTATTTT; CDR3 protein: CAISDVTVDTQYF
J gene: TRBJ2-3; clone size: .; D gene: TRBD2; V gene: TRBV4-1; CDR3 DNA: TGCGCCAGCAGCCAAGATACTAGCGGGAGAGGGGGAGATACGCAGTATTTT; CDR3 protein: CASSQDTSGRGGDTQYF
J gene: TRBJ2-2; clone size: .; D gene: TRBD1; V gene: TRBV19; CDR3 DNA: TGTGCCAGTGGCCGGGACAGGGGGCTATGGAGCGGGGAGCTGTTTTTT; CDR3 protein: CASGRDRGLWSGELFF
J gene: TRBJ1-1; clone size: once; D gene: .; V gene: TRBV6-5; CDR3 DNA: TGTGCCAGCAGTTACTCGTATGACACAGTGAACACTGAAGCTTTCTTT; CDR3 protein: CASSYSYDTVNTEAFF
J gene: TRBJ2-1; clone size: .; D gene: .; V gene: TRBV5-4; CDR3 DNA: TGTGCCAGCAGCTTGGAACCAGGGAGGACTAGGGGGGGATACAATGAGCAGTTCTTC; CDR3 protein: CASSLEPGRTRGGYNEQFF
J gene: TRBJ2-7; clone size: .; D gene: .; V gene: TRBV7-8; CDR3 DNA: TGTGCCAGCAGCTTAGACCGAAACTACGAGCAGTACTTC; CDR3 protein: CASSLDRNYEQYF
J gene: TRBJ2-2; clone size: .; D gene: TRBD2; V gene: TRBV15; CDR3 DNA: TGTGCCACCAGGGGGGGAGGGCCGAACACCGGGGAGCTGTTTTTT; CDR3 protein: CATRGGGPNTGELFF
J gene: TRBJ1-6; clone size: once; D gene: TRBD1; V gene: TRBV6-5; CDR3 DNA: TGTGCCAGCAGTAGGGGACAGGGGACGGATTCACCCCTCCACTTT; CDR3 protein: CASSRGQGTDSPLHF
J gene: TRBJ1-6; clone size: few; D gene: .; V gene: TRBV6-6; CDR3 DNA: TGTGCCAGCCTGAACACTAATTCACCCCTCCACTTT; CDR3 protein: CASLNTNSPLHF
J gene: TRBJ2-1; clone size: .; D gene: .; V gene: TRBV30; CDR3 DNA: TGTGCCTGGAGTAGTGGGGGAGAGCAGTTCTTC; CDR3 protein: CAWSSGGEQFF
J gene: TRBJ2-3; clone size: .; D gene: .; V gene: TRBV7-2; CDR3 DNA: TGTGCCAGCAGCTTAGGGATGCGTGCTAGCACAGATACGCAGTATTTT; CDR3 protein: CASSLGMRASTDTQYF
J gene: TRBJ1-2; clone size: .; D gene: .; V gene: TRBV25-1; CDR3 DNA: TGTGCCAGCAGTGCCCCCGGGACAAGAGCTAACTATGGCTACACCTTC; CDR3 protein: CASSAPGTRANYGYTF
J gene: TRBJ2-3; clone size: .; D gene: .; V gene: TRBV29-1; CDR3 DNA: TGCAGCGTTGAAAGGCGGGCCAGCACAGATACGCAGTATTTT; CDR3 protein: CSVERRASTDTQYF
J gene: TRBJ2-7; clone size: .; D gene: TRBD2; V gene: TRBV9; CDR3 DNA: TGTGCCAGCAGCGTAGGAACGGCTAGCGGGATACAGTACTTC; CDR3 protein: CASSVGTASGIQYF
J gene: TRBJ2-2; clone size: .; D gene: .; V gene: TRBV11-3; CDR3 DNA: TGTGCCAGCAGCTTATACCGCACCGGGGAGCTGTTTTTT; CDR3 protein: CASSLYRTGELFF
J gene: TRBJ2-3; clone size: once; D gene: .; V gene: TRBV5-1; CDR3 DNA: TGCGCCAGCAGCTTGGGGGGACTTCTCCTCCTCAGCACAGATACGCAGTATTTT; CDR3 protein: CASSLGGLLLLSTDTQYF
J gene: TRBJ2-3; clone size: .; D gene: .; V gene: TRBV5-4; CDR3 DNA: TGTGCCAGCAGCTTAGCGTTGAAGGGCACAGATACGCAGTATTTT; CDR3 protein: CASSLALKGTDTQYF
J gene: TRBJ1-1; clone size: .; D gene: TRBD1; V gene: TRBV10-3; CDR3 DNA: TGTGCCATCAGTGGCCCGGGACAGAAGACTGAAGCTTTCTTT; CDR3 protein: CAISGPGQKTEAFF
J gene: TRBJ1-1; clone size: few; D gene: .; V gene: TRBV4-1; CDR3 DNA: TGCGCCAGCAGCCAAGGTGTTACACGGAACACTGAAGCTTTCTTT; CDR3 protein: CASSQGVTRNTEAFF
J gene: TRBJ2-1; clone size: once; D gene: TRBD1; V gene: TRBV7-7; CDR3 DNA: TGTGCTAGCAGCCGTGGGACAGGGGCAAATGAGCAGTTCTTC; CDR3 protein: CASSRGTGANEQFF
J gene: TRBJ2-1; clone size: .; D gene: .; V gene: TRBV2; CDR3 DNA: TGTGCCAGCACCGACCTCCAAACGGAGCAGTTCTTC; CDR3 protein: CASTDLQTEQFF
J gene: TRBJ1-5; clone size: .; D gene: .; V gene: TRBV5-4; CDR3 DNA: TGTGCCAGCAGCCTAGACAGGAATCAGCCCCAGCATTTT; CDR3 protein: CASSLDRNQPQHF
J gene: TRBJ1-1; clone size: .; D gene: .; V gene: TRBV10-3; CDR3 DNA: TGTGCCATCAGTGACTCAAGCTACATGAACACTGAAGCTTTCTTT; CDR3 protein: CAISDSSYMNTEAFF
J gene: TRBJ2-7; clone size: .; D gene: .; V gene: TRBV5-1; CDR3 DNA: TGCGCCAGCAGCTTCGAGGTGAGCTACGAGCAGTACTTC; CDR3 protein: CASSFEVSYEQYF
J gene: TRBJ1-2; clone size: .; D gene: .; V gene: TRBV27; CDR3 DNA: TGTGCCAGCAGTTCGATCGACCCTTTCAAACCCGCTGGTCTATGGGGCTACACCTTC; CDR3 protein: CASSSIDPFKPAGLWGYTF
J gene: TRBJ2-2; clone size: .; D gene: TRBD1; V gene: TRBV28; CDR3 DNA: TGTGCCAGCTACGGGACAGCGAACACCGGGGAGCTGTTTTTT; CDR3 protein: CASYGTANTGELFF
J gene: TRBJ2-7; clone size: .; D gene: TRBD1; V gene: TRBV10-3; CDR3 DNA: TGTGCCATCAGGGGGGACAGGTACTACGAGCAGTACTTC; CDR3 protein: CAIRGDRYYEQYF
J gene: TRBJ1-2; clone size: .; D gene: TRBD1; V gene: TRBV15; CDR3 DNA: TGTGCCACCAGCAGGGACAGGGGTAACTATGGCTACACCTTC; CDR3 protein: CATSRDRGNYGYTF
J gene: TRBJ2-5; clone size: .; D gene: TRBD1; V gene: TRBV2; CDR3 DNA: TGTGCCAGCCGGCCACAGGGGGAGACCCAGTACTTC; CDR3 protein: CASRPQGETQYF
J gene: TRBJ1-1; clone size: .; D gene: TRBD1; V gene: TRBV30; CDR3 DNA: TGTGCCTGGACTCCTCTAGGGGGCGGGGGAGTCACTGAAGCTTTCTTT; CDR3 protein: CAWTPLGGGGVTEAFF